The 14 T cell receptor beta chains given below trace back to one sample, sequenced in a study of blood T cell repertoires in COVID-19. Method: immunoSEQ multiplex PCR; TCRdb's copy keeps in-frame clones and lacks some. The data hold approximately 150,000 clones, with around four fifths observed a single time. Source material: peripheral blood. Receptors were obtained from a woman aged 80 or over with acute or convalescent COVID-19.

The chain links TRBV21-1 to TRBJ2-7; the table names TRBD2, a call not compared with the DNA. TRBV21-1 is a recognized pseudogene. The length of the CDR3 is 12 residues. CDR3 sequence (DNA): TGTGCCAGCAGCAAAGGAGCTTACGAGCAGTACTTC. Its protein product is CASSKGAYEQYF.

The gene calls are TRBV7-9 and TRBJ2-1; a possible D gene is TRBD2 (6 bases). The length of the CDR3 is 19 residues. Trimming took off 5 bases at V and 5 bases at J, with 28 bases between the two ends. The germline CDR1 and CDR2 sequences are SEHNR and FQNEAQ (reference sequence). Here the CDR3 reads CASSLKARDFLWPNNEQFF. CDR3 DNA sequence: TGTGCCAGCAGCCTAAAGGCCCGGGACTTTCTTTGGCCCAACAATGAGCAGTTCTTC.

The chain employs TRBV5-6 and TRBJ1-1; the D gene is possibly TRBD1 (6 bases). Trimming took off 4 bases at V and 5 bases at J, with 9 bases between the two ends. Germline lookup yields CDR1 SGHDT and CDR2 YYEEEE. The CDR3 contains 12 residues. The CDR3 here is CASSPGETEAFF. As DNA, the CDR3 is TGTGCCAGCAGCCCAGGGGAGACTGAAGCTTTCTTT. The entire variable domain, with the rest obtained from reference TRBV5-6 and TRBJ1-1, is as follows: DAGVTQSPTHLIKTRGQQVTLRCSPKSGHDTVSWYQQALGQGPQFIFQYYEEEERQRGNFPDRFSGHQFPNYSSELNVNALLLGDSALYLCASSPGETEAFFGQGTRLTVV.

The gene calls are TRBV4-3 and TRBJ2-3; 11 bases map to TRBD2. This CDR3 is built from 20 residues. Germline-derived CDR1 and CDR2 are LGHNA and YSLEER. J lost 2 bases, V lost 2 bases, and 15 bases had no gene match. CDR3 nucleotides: TGCGCCAGCAGCCAATCCCTTAGCGGGGGGGCCGGAAGGGTCACAGATACGCAGTATTTT. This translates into CASSQSLSGGAGRVTDTQYF.

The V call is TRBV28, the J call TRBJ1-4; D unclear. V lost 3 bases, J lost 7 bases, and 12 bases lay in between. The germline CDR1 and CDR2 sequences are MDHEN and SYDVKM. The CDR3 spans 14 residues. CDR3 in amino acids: CASSLGFPSEKLFF. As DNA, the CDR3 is TGTGCCAGCAGTTTGGGTTTTCCTAGTGAAAAACTGTTTTTT. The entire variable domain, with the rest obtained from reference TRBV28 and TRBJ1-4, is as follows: DVKVTQSSRYLVKRTGEKVFLECVQDMDHENMFWYRQDPGLGLRLIYFSYDVKMKEKGDIPEGYSVSREKKERFSLILESASTNQTSMYLCASSLGFPSEKLFFGSGTQLSVL.

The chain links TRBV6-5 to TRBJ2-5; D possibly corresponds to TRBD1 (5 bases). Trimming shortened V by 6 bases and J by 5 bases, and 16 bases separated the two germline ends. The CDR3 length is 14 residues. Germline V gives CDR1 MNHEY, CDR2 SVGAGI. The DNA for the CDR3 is TGTGCCAGCAGCCGCCCAGGGCCTTTGGAGACCCAGTACTTC. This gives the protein CASSRPGPLETQYF.

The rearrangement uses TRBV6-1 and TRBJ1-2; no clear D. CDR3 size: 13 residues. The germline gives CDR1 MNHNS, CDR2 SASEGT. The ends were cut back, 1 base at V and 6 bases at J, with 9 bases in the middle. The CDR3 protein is CASSEVPGNGYTF. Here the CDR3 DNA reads TGTGCCAGCAGTGAAGTACCCGGGAATGGCTACACCTTC.

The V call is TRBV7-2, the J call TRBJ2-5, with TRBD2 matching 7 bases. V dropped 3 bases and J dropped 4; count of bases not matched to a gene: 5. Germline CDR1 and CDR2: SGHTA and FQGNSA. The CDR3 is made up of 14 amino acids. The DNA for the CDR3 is TGTGCCAGCAGCTTCGGCGGGAGAAGAGAGACCCAGTACTTC. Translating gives CASSFGGRRETQYF.

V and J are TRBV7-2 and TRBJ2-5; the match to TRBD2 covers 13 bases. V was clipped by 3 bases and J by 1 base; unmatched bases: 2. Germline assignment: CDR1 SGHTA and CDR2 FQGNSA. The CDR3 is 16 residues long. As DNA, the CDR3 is TGTGCCAGCAGCTTTAGGACTAGCGGGGGCCAAGAGACCCAGTACTTC. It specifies CASSFRTSGGQETQYF.

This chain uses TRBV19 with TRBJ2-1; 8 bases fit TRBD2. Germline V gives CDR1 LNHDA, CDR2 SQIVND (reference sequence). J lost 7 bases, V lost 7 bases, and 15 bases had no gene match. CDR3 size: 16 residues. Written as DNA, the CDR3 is TGTGCCAGTACAGACCTTGGTATAGCGGGAAAAAATGAGCAGTTCTTC. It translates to CASTDLGIAGKNEQFF.

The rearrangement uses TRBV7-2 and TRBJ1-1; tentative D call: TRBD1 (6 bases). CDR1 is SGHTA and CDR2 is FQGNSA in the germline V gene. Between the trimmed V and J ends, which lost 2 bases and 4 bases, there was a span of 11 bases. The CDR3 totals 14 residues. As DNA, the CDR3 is TGTGCCAGCAGCTTACTCGACAGGAGCACTGAAGCTTTCTTT. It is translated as CASSLLDRSTEAFF.

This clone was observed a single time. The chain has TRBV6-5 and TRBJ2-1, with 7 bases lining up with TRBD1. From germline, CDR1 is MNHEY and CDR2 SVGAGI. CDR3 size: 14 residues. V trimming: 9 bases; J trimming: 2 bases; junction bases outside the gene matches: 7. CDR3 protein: CASNHDRAYNEQFF. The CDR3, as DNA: TGTGCCAGTAACCACGACAGGGCCTACAATGAGCAGTTCTTC.

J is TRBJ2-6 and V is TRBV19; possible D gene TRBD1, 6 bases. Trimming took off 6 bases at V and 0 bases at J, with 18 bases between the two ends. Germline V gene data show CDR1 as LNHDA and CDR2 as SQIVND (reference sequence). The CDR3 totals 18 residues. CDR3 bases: TGTGCCAGTAGCCCAAGTGGGGGCACTGTCTCTGGGGCCAACGTCCTGACTTTC. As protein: CASSPSGGTVSGANVLTF.

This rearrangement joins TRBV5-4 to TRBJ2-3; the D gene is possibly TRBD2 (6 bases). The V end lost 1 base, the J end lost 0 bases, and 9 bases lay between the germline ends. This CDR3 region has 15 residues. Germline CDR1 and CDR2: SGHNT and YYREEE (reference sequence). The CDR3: CASSLTGASTDTQYF. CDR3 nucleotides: TGTGCCAGCAGCTTGACGGGAGCCAGCACAGATACGCAGTATTTT.